A single sample is the source of the 21 T cell receptor beta chains below, sequenced in a study of T cell responses to AZD1222 COVID-19 vaccine. Some clones are missing from TCRdb's copy, which holds only in-frame ones; the method was immunoSEQ multiplex PCR. This table has approximately 110,000 clones, around 87% appearing once. The material was peripheral blood, obtained on day 0 of AZD1222 vaccination. The receptors originated from an adult in good health.

CDR3 in amino acids: CASSLWDVNTEAFF. The CDR3 DNA is TGTGCCAGCAGTTTATGGGACGTGAACACTGAAGCTTTCTTT. The chain joins TRBV28 to TRBJ1-1; unclear D gene. Germline lookup yields CDR1 MDHEN and CDR2 SYDVKM. The ends were cut back, 0 bases at V and 0 bases at J, with 5 bases in the middle. The CDR3 is 14 residues long. Combining the CDR3 with reference TRBV28 and TRBJ1-1 gives the whole variable domain DVKVTQSSRYLVKRTGEKVFLECVQDMDHENMFWYRQDPGLGLRLIYFSYDVKMKEKGDIPEGYSVSREKKERFSLILESASTNQTSMYLCASSLWDVNTEAFFGQGTRLTVV.

The chain employs TRBV19 and TRBJ2-6, with D possibly being TRBD1 (5 bases). Germline CDR1 reads LNHDA; CDR2 reads SQIVND (reference sequence). CDR3 length equals 16 residues. The V end lost 2 bases, the J end lost 0 bases, and 8 bases lay between the germline ends. CDR3 region: CASSIKGFSGANVLTF. The CDR3, as DNA: TGTGCCAGTAGTATAAAGGGGTTCTCTGGGGCCAACGTCCTGACTTTC.

This sequence joins TRBV15 and TRBJ2-1; the D is unclear. Per the germline V gene, CDR1 is LNHNV and CDR2 is YYDKDF (reference sequence). The CDR3 sequence is 13 residues long. The V end was cut by 0 bases, the J end by 10 bases, with 10 bases between. The CDR3 DNA reads TGTGCCACCAGCAGAGATAAAGGAAGAGAGCAGTTCTTC. Protein sequence: CATSRDKGREQFF.

The CDR3 DNA reads TGTGCCTGGAGTTTTGGGATGAACTATGGCTACACCTTC. This translates into CAWSFGMNYGYTF. The chain joins TRBV30 to TRBJ1-2, with D uncertain. Germline CDR1 is GTSNPN and CDR2 is SVGIG (reference sequence). CDR3 length equals 13 residues. The V gene lost 2 bases and the J gene lost 2 bases, with 9 bases spanning the gap.

The chain has TRBV12-3 or TRBV12-4 and TRBJ2-7; D not resolved. The CDR3 has 13 residues. V was pared by 6 bases and J by 5 bases, with 14 bases between. The DNA for the CDR3 is TGTGCCAGCAGCTTCTCCCCAATTGACGAGCAGTACTTC. Translation: CASSFSPIDEQYF.

The V call is TRBV6-5, the J call TRBJ1-3, with 8 bases aligning to TRBD1. This CDR3 contains 15 residues. Germline CDR1 is MNHEY and CDR2 is SVGAGI. V trimming: 5 bases; J trimming: 9 bases; junction bases outside the gene matches: 12. The CDR3 here is CASSRDRPSLGTIYF. The CDR3 region has the DNA TGTGCCAGCAGTAGGGACAGGCCCTCCTTGGGCACCATATATTTT.

The chain employs TRBV18 and TRBJ2-7; no reliable D call. V lost 3 bases and J lost 4, with 13 bases in between. The CDR3 is 14 amino acids. Germline V gives CDR1 KGHSH, CDR2 LQKENI. Written as DNA, the CDR3 is TGTGCCAGCTCACCTGGTTCTATATCGTACGAGCAGTACTTC. Protein: CASSPGSISYEQYF.

This chain connects TRBV12-3 or TRBV12-4 to TRBJ1-2; D is unresolved. V was trimmed by 3 bases and J by 2 bases, leaving 4 bases between them. This CDR3 contains 12 residues. In nucleotides, the CDR3 is TGTGCCAGCAGTTTCGGAAACTATGGCTACACCTTC. As protein: CASSFGNYGYTF.

The chain uses TRBV7-9 and TRBJ1-1; 7 bases fit TRBD1. V dropped 5 bases and J dropped 4; count of bases not matched to a gene: 10. The CDR3 runs to 15 residues. Germline V lookup: CDR1 SEHNR, CDR2 FQNEAQ (reference sequence). Here the CDR3 reads CASSLGDRPFTEAFF. The DNA for the CDR3 is TGTGCCAGCAGCCTCGGGGACAGACCCTTCACTGAAGCTTTCTTT.

This clone occurred once. Other DNA sequences from this sample encode an identical CDR3 as well. The CDR3 loop is CASSFSGANVLTF. The CDR3 region has the DNA TGTGCCAGCAGTTTTTCCGGGGCCAACGTCCTGACTTTC. This chain connects TRBV12-3 or TRBV12-4 to TRBJ2-6; D ambiguous. V was cut by 3 bases and J by 4 bases, with 4 bases left in between. The CDR3 contains 13 residues.

The genes are TRBV2 and TRBJ1-1, with D maybe TRBD1 (5 bases). The CDR3 covers 11 residues. The V end was cut by 4 bases, the J end by 5 bases, with 5 bases between. Germline V gene lookup returns CDR1 SNHLY and CDR2 FYNNEI. In DNA, the CDR3 is TGTGCCAGCAGTGGGGGGACTGAAGCTTTCTTT. It specifies CASSGGTEAFF. Supplemented by reference TRBV2 and TRBJ1-1, the full variable domain reads EPEVTQTPSHQVTQMGQEVILRCVPISNHLYFYWYRQILGQKVEFLVSFYNNEISEKSEIFDDQFSVERPDGSNFTLKIRSTKLEDSAMYFCASSGGTEAFFGQGTRLTVV.

CDR3 region: CASSQGLAGGLSSYEQYF. CDR3 nucleotide sequence: TGCGCCAGCAGCCAAGGACTAGCGGGGGGGCTAAGCTCCTACGAGCAGTACTTC. The V call is TRBV4-1, the J call TRBJ2-7, with 14 bases matching TRBD2. The V segment lost 1 base and the J segment 0 bases; nucleotides outside the gene matches: 5. The germline V gene encodes CDR1 MGHRA and CDR2 YSYEKL. The CDR3 loop spans 18 amino acids.

This sequence joins TRBV5-1 and TRBJ1-1, with D perhaps TRBD1 (6 bases). Germline V gene sequence: CDR1 SGHRS, CDR2 YFSETQ. V was cut by 2 bases and J by 1 base, with 12 bases left in between. The CDR3 sequence is 15 residues long. CDR3 in DNA: TGCGCCAGCAGCTTTCTACAGGGAGGGAACACTGAAGCTTTCTTT. Translation: CASSFLQGGNTEAFF.

The genes are TRBV18 and TRBJ1-1; 10 bases fit TRBD1. This CDR3 region has 14 residues. With V trimmed by 6 bases and J by 7 bases, 8 bases remained unmatched. The germline V gene encodes CDR1 KGHSH and CDR2 LQKENI. DNA of the CDR3: TGTGCCAGCTCGCGAGACAGGGGGCGGCGTGAAGCTTTCTTT. This codes for CASSRDRGRREAFF. Full variable domain (rest looked up from reference TRBV18 and TRBJ1-1): NAGVMQNPRHLVRRRGQEARLRCSPMKGHSHVYWYRQLPEEGLKFMVYLQKENIIDESGMPKERFSAEFPKEGPSILRIQQVVRGDSAAYFCASSRDRGRREAFFGQGTRLTVV.

V usage is TRBV29-1 and J usage is TRBJ1-2, with D unclear. Trimming took off 4 bases at V and 4 bases at J, with 16 bases between the two ends. This CDR3 is 14 amino acids long. Germline assignment: CDR1 SQVTM and CDR2 ANQGSEA. CDR3 bases: TGCAGCGTTGGGCCCCAAGGAGCGAGCTATGGCTACACCTTC. It codes for CSVGPQGASYGYTF.

The chain is built from TRBV11-3 and TRBJ1-4; no clear D. Germline lookup yields CDR1 SGHNT and CDR2 YENEEA. This CDR3 region has 15 residues. The ends were cut back, 3 bases at V and 8 bases at J, with 16 bases in the middle. CDR3 sequence reads: CASSFRLFRGEKLFF. Here the CDR3 DNA reads TGTGCCAGCAGCTTTCGCCTTTTCAGAGGCGAAAAACTGTTTTTT.

The chain links TRBV2 to TRBJ2-7, with D uncertain. The CDR3 runs 13 residues. Trimming took 7 bases from V and 3 from J, leaving 13 bases between them. Germline CDR1 reads SNHLY; CDR2 reads FYNNEI. The CDR3 loop is CASNREFSYEQYF. CDR3 in DNA: TGTGCCAGCAATAGAGAGTTTAGCTACGAGCAGTACTTC. The full variable domain, rest sourced from reference TRBV2 and TRBJ2-7, is EPEVTQTPSHQVTQMGQEVILRCVPISNHLYFYWYRQILGQKVEFLVSFYNNEISEKSEIFDDQFSVERPDGSNFTLKIRSTKLEDSAMYFCASNREFSYEQYFGPGTRLTVT.

The chain employs TRBV6-5 and TRBJ1-1; the match to TRBD1 covers 7 bases. Germline CDR1 MNHEY, CDR2 SVGAGI. J gave up 0 bases and V 6 bases, and 4 bases lay outside the gene matches. The CDR3 totals 14 residues. The CDR3: CASRPGQMNTEAFF. The CDR3 bases are TGTGCCAGCAGGCCGGGACAGATGAACACTGAAGCTTTCTTT.

The rearrangement links TRBV6-1 to TRBJ1-6; D gene ambiguous. V lost 3 bases to trimming and J lost 9 bases, with 6 bases between them. This CDR3 region has 12 residues. Germline V gene data show CDR1 as MNHNS and CDR2 as SASEGT. The CDR3 sequence: CASSDPASPLHF. CDR3 DNA sequence: TGTGCCAGCAGTGATCCGGCTTCACCCCTCCACTTT.

The chain carries TRBV6-5 and TRBJ1-2; TRBD1 matches at 7 bases. From germline, CDR1 is MNHEY and CDR2 SVGAGI. The V segment lost 2 bases and the J segment 5 bases; nucleotides outside the gene matches: 2. The CDR3 has 13 residues. The CDR3 nucleotides read TGTGCCAGCAGTTACGACAGGGCTTATGGCTACACCTTC. Its protein product is CASSYDRAYGYTF.

V usage is TRBV10-3 and J usage is TRBJ1-3; D possibly corresponds to TRBD1 (5 bases). Germline V lookup: CDR1 ENHRY, CDR2 SYGVKD. V was cut by 7 bases and J by 0 bases, with 10 bases left in between. The CDR3 length is 14 residues. DNA for the CDR3: TGTGCCATCACCCCGGGGGGCTCTGGAAACACCATATATTTT. It is translated as CAITPGGSGNTIYF.